A single sample is the source of the 28 T cell receptor beta chains below, sequenced in a study of shared clonotypes between healthy human individuals. Sequencing was performed with immunoSEQ multiplex PCR; in TCRdb, only in-frame clones are kept and a portion is missing. Of 2,100,000 or so clones listed, nearly 97% are singletons. Sequencing was performed on naive CD4+ T cells sorted from blood. Subset specified: CD45RA+ positively selected. The receptor source for this set is a man in his late teens or twenties in good health.

The gene calls are TRBV7-2 and TRBJ1-5; D call uncertain. CDR1 is SGHTA and CDR2 is FQGNSA in the germline V gene. CDR3 length: 15 amino acids. Trimming cost V 1 base and J 4 bases, with 11 bases left between them. The CDR3 loop is CASSLGPGLNQPQHF. CDR3 coding DNA: TGTGCCAGCAGCTTAGGGCCAGGCCTGAATCAGCCCCAGCATTTT.

The chain recombines TRBV6-6 with TRBJ2-2, with D maybe TRBD1 (6 bases). Germline CDR1 MNHNY, CDR2 SVGAGI (reference sequence). Trimming removed 0 bases at V and 6 bases at J, with 11 bases between. The CDR3 extends over 15 amino acids. CDR3 residues: CASSYSDKGAGELFF. For the CDR3, the DNA is TGTGCCAGCAGTTACTCGGACAAGGGGGCCGGGGAGCTGTTTTTT.

This chain uses TRBV25-1 with TRBJ2-5, with TRBD1 matching over 8 bases. The CDR3 is made up of 14 amino acids. CDR1 and CDR2 (germline): MGHDK, SYGVNS. V shed 2 bases, J shed 4 bases, and the junction held 3 bases outside the gene matches. The CDR3 protein is CASSEPTGGETQYF. The CDR3 nucleotides read TGTGCCAGCAGTGAACCAACAGGGGGAGAGACCCAGTACTTC.

The V and J genes are TRBV30 and TRBJ2-5; 8 bases map to TRBD2. The CDR3 runs 15 residues. Germline values: CDR1 GTSNPN, CDR2 SVGIG (reference sequence). With V trimmed by 3 bases and J by 2 bases, 8 bases remained unmatched. For the CDR3, the DNA is TGTGCCTGGAGGCTTGCGGGGGGCACTCAAGAGACCCAGTACTTC. It is translated as CAWRLAGGTQETQYF.

V usage is TRBV5-4 and J usage is TRBJ2-3; D is uncertain. The V and J ends lost 1 base and 6 bases respectively, with 15 bases between them. There are 15 residues in the CDR3. Per the germline V gene, CDR1 is SGHNT and CDR2 is YYREEE (reference sequence). The CDR3, as DNA: TGTGCCAGCAGCTTGTCTTCTAGTCTGTGGGATACGCAGTATTTT. This translates into CASSLSSSLWDTQYF.

The CDR3 sequence: CAISEWGSQGSQPQHF. The CDR3 DNA follows: TGTGCCATCAGTGAGTGGGGGTCCCAAGGGTCCCAGCCCCAGCATTTT. The chain couples TRBV10-3 to TRBJ1-5, with D possibly TRBD1 on 5 matching bases. Trimming removed 1 base from V and 7 bases from J, with 17 bases in between. CDR3 length: 16 amino acids. The germline CDR1 and CDR2 sequences are ENHRY and SYGVKD.

The CDR3 coding sequence is TGTGCCAGTAGTATGTTCGGGGGTCTCACCCCGACCGGGGAGCTGTTTTTT. Protein sequence: CASSMFGGLTPTGELFF. The chain has TRBV19 and TRBJ2-2, with D possibly being TRBD2 (6 bases). The V end was cut by 3 bases, the J end by 5 bases, with 19 bases between. This CDR3 is built from 17 residues. CDR1 LNHDA and CDR2 SQIVND come from the germline V gene (reference sequence). The full variable domain, rest sourced from reference TRBV19 and TRBJ2-2, is DGGITQSPKYLFRKEGQNVTLSCEQNLNHDAMYWYRQDPGQGLRLIYYSQIVNDFQKGDIAEGYSVSREKKESFPLTVTSAQKNPTAFYLCASSMFGGLTPTGELFFGEGSRLTVL.

The rearrangement joins TRBV7-9 to TRBJ2-7, with D possibly being TRBD1 (6 bases). The CDR3 has 15 residues. Germline CDR1 is SEHNR and CDR2 is FQNEAQ (reference sequence). Trimming shortened V by 3 bases and J by 2 bases, and 14 bases separated the two germline ends. The CDR3 spells CASSLGMDSPYEQYF. CDR3 DNA sequence: TGTGCCAGCAGCTTGGGGATGGACAGTCCCTACGAGCAGTACTTC.

The chain couples TRBV6-5 to TRBJ2-7; D is possibly TRBD1 (6 bases). This CDR3 is 15 amino acids long. Deletions cut 6 bases from V and 2 bases from J, with 17 bases between. Germline V gene sequence: CDR1 MNHEY, CDR2 SVGAGI. The DNA for the CDR3 is TGTGCCAGCAGAGCCGGGACAAAAAAAGCCTACGAGCAGTACTTC. This encodes CASRAGTKKAYEQYF.

This chain connects TRBV7-2 to TRBJ2-5; 9 bases fit TRBD2. The ends lost 1 base at V and 5 bases at J; junction bases unmatched: 17. The CDR3 totals 19 residues. Germline V gives CDR1 SGHTA, CDR2 FQGNSA. CDR3 DNA sequence: TGTGCCAGCAGCTTAGTTAGTGGTGGTACGGCGGGAGGGCGGGAGACCCAGTACTTC. It yields the protein CASSLVSGGTAGGRETQYF.

This chain joins TRBV5-1 and TRBJ2-1; perhaps TRBD1 as D (6 bases). CDR3 size: 16 residues. Germline CDR1 and CDR2: SGHRS and YFSETQ. Trimming left V 4 bases short and J 0 bases short, with 14 bases between. CDR3 DNA sequence: TGCGCCAGCAGCGCGACAGGTTCCAGCTCCTACAATGAGCAGTTCTTC. Amino acids: CASSATGSSSYNEQFF.

The gene calls are TRBV2 and TRBJ2-1; 7 bases are shared with TRBD1. Germline V gene lookup returns CDR1 SNHLY and CDR2 FYNNEI. J gave up 5 bases and V 9 bases, and 7 bases lay outside the gene matches. The CDR3 spans 13 residues. For the CDR3, the DNA is TGTGCCAGTGTATCGGGACAGAACAATGAGCAGTTCTTC. Translating gives CASVSGQNNEQFF.

The CDR3 coding sequence is TGTGCCAGCAGCTTGGACATTGTTGGTAACTATGGCTACACCTTC. It encodes CASSLDIVGNYGYTF. The chain couples TRBV28 to TRBJ1-2, with D tentatively TRBD1 (5 bases). The CDR3 is 15 residues long. CDR1 is MDHEN, CDR2 SYDVKM, per germline. V was shortened by 6 bases and J by 1 base, with 15 bases between the two germline ends.

This clone was counted once. V and J are TRBV29-1 and TRBJ2-3, with a tentative D call TRBD2 (6 bases). V was cut by 4 bases and J by 0 bases, with 17 bases left in between. The CDR3 length is 16 residues. Germline V gene data show CDR1 as SQVTM and CDR2 as ANQGSEA. In nucleotides, the CDR3 is TGCAGCGTTGTGGGGCCCACGGGGGTAAGCACAGATACGCAGTATTTT. Its protein is CSVVGPTGVSTDTQYF.

Turning to this clone: This same CDR3 is encoded by further DNA sequences in the sample. The rearrangement links TRBV7-9 to TRBJ2-7; perhaps D is TRBD1 or TRBD2 (6 bases each). Per germline, CDR1 SEHNR and CDR2 FQNEAQ (reference sequence). The CDR3 runs to 15 residues. The ends were cut back, 1 base at V and 4 bases at J, with 14 bases in the middle. Written as DNA, the CDR3 is TGTGCCAGCAGCTTAGAGGGGGGAGGTACGTACGAGCAGTACTTC. It translates to CASSLEGGGTYEQYF.

This sequence joins TRBV5-6 and TRBJ1-2, with 8 positions matching TRBD1. CDR3 length: 15 amino acids. The ends lost 2 bases at V and 1 base at J; junction bases unmatched: 4. The V gene's germline CDR1 is SGHDT and CDR2 YYEEEE. The CDR3 region has the DNA TGTGCCAGCAGCTTCGGACAGGGAAGTAACTATGGCTACACCTTC. Translation: CASSFGQGSNYGYTF.

This clone showed up just once. This rearrangement joins TRBV6-5 to TRBJ1-1, with D possibly matching TRBD1 (6 bases). The CDR3 has 14 amino acids. V lost 7 bases and J lost 6, with 18 bases in between. CDR1 and CDR2 (germline): MNHEY, SVGAGI. CDR3 bases: TGTGCCAGCACTCGAGGGGGGGCGAAGGCTGAAGCTTTCTTT. Translated, it gives CASTRGGAKAEAFF.

This clone was found once. The genes are TRBV5-1 and TRBJ2-1; 12 positions agree with TRBD2. J was trimmed by 3 bases and V by 4 bases; bases with no gene match: 5. The CDR3 covers 16 residues. Germline V lookup: CDR1 SGHRS, CDR2 YFSETQ. As DNA, the CDR3 is TGCGCCAGCAGCCCGACTAGCGGGAGAAGCTACAATGAGCAGTTCTTC. Protein product: CASSPTSGRSYNEQFF.

This chain links TRBV19 with TRBJ1-2; no definite D call. The CDR3 has 15 amino acids. The V and J ends lost 5 bases and 1 base respectively, with 14 bases between them. Germline CDR1 reads LNHDA; CDR2 reads SQIVND (reference sequence). The CDR3 sequence is CASSETWRGNYGYTF. The CDR3 DNA is TGTGCCAGTAGTGAGACTTGGCGGGGTAACTATGGCTACACCTTC.

The rearrangement uses TRBV5-1 and TRBJ1-4, with a tentative D call TRBD1 (5 bases). The CDR3 totals 17 residues. V was shortened by 7 bases and J by 3 bases, with 22 bases between the two germline ends. The germline CDR1 and CDR2 sequences are SGHRS and YFSETQ. CDR3 DNA sequence: TGCGCCAGCGCCCTATCCGGCAGGGCCGGTGCTAATGAAAAACTGTTTTTT. It codes for CASALSGRAGANEKLFF. Drawing the rest from reference TRBV5-1 and TRBJ1-4, the complete variable domain is KAGVTQTPRYLIKTRGQQVTLSCSPISGHRSVSWYQQTPGQGLQFLFEYFSETQRNKGNFPGRFSGRQFSNSRSEMNVSTLELGDSALYLCASALSGRAGANEKLFFGSGTQLSVL.

This chain joins TRBV6-1 and TRBJ2-2; tentative D call: TRBD2 (6 bases). The ends were cut back, 1 base at V and 5 bases at J, with 11 bases in the middle. The CDR3 length is 15 residues. Germline-derived CDR1 and CDR2 are MNHNS and SASEGT. CDR3 in amino acids: CASSEVPGVTGELFF. The CDR3 DNA reads TGTGCCAGCAGTGAAGTCCCGGGGGTGACCGGGGAGCTGTTTTTT.

The rearrangement uses TRBV29-1 and TRBJ1-2; the D gene is possibly TRBD1 (5 bases). From germline, CDR1 is SQVTM and CDR2 ANQGSEA. This CDR3 contains 16 residues. The germline V and J ends were trimmed by 7 bases and 0 bases, with 21 bases remaining between them. The CDR3 sequence: CSAKSERDRANYGYTF. The CDR3 coding sequence is TGCAGCGCGAAATCAGAACGGGACCGAGCTAACTATGGCTACACCTTC.

The V gene is TRBV30, the J gene TRBJ1-3, with D perhaps matching TRBD1 (5 bases). CDR1 is GTSNPN and CDR2 is SVGIG in the germline V gene (reference sequence). CDR3 length: 16 residues. Trimming took 4 bases from V and 0 from J, leaving 16 bases between them. CDR3 in DNA: TGTGCCTGGAAAAGTGGCGGGGGGGGCTCTGGAAACACCATATATTTT. Translation: CAWKSGGGGSGNTIYF.

This sequence joins TRBV28 and TRBJ1-6, with a possible D match to TRBD1 (6 bases). This CDR3 has 18 residues. V gave up 2 bases and J gave up 11 bases, with 25 bases separating them. From germline, CDR1 is MDHEN and CDR2 SYDVKM. CDR3 nucleotide sequence: TGTGCCAGCAGTTTAACAGGGATTGGCGTGATTGCGCGGCCACCCCTCCACTTT. Its protein is CASSLTGIGVIARPPLHF.

The gene calls are TRBV14 and TRBJ2-7, with TRBD2 matching over 8 bases. Germline values: CDR1 SGHDN, CDR2 FVKESK. J lost 3 bases, V lost 1 base, and 11 bases had no gene match. This CDR3 region has 17 residues. CDR3 region: CASSQVNLREGRYEQYF. The DNA for the CDR3 is TGTGCCAGCAGCCAAGTAAATCTCCGGGAGGGCCGCTACGAGCAGTACTTC.

V gene TRBV18 combines with J gene TRBJ2-2; D possibly corresponds to TRBD1 (6 bases). This CDR3 contains 13 residues. V was clipped by 6 bases and J by 5 bases, with 10 bases between them. The germline gives CDR1 KGHSH, CDR2 LQKENI. CDR3 residues: CASSWTETGELFF. The CDR3 nucleotides read TGTGCCAGCTCTTGGACAGAAACCGGGGAGCTGTTTTTT. Combining the CDR3 with reference TRBV18 and TRBJ2-2 gives the whole variable domain NAGVMQNPRHLVRRRGQEARLRCSPMKGHSHVYWYRQLPEEGLKFMVYLQKENIIDESGMPKERFSAEFPKEGPSILRIQQVVRGDSAAYFCASSWTETGELFFGEGSRLTVL.

The V gene is TRBV15, the J gene TRBJ1-6; D is unresolved. CDR3 length: 13 residues. Germline V CDR1 and CDR2: LNHNV, YYDKDF (reference sequence). V was pared by 0 bases and J by 12 bases, with 9 bases between. The CDR3 DNA follows: TGTGCCACCAGCAGAGATTCGGGTGGACCCCTCCACTTT. This codes for CATSRDSGGPLHF.

CDR3 sequence: CASRSLGQRVQETQYF. Written as DNA, the CDR3 is TGTGCCAGCAGGTCTCTTGGACAACGGGTACAAGAGACCCAGTACTTC. This chain uses TRBV27 with TRBJ2-5; TRBD1 might be the D (5 bases). This CDR3 comprises 16 residues. V lost 6 bases and J lost 2, with 19 bases in between. Looked up from germline, CDR1 is MNHEY and CDR2 is SMNVEV (reference sequence).